This is a list of T cell receptor beta chains from one sample in a study of blood T cell repertoires in COVID-19. Clones were read by immunoSEQ multiplex PCR, and TCRdb kept only the in-frame ones, dropping some. Of 73,000 or so clones in the sample, less than 75% were seen once. What was sequenced was peripheral blood. The receptors were gathered from a man aged 55 to 70 with acute or convalescent COVID-19. Both conserved end residues are part of each CDR3. D genes are given only for firm matches. The size field is filled for only some rows; it gives once, few, many or a size class.

TRBJ2-1 TRBV5-1 . . TGCGCCAGCAGCCCGGAGGGACTCGATAGGGAGCAGTTCTTC CASSPEGLDREQFF
TRBJ1-4 TRBV7-8 . . TGTGCCAGCAGCTTAGGGCAGTTTGGTGAAAAACTGTTTTTT CASSLGQFGEKLFF
TRBJ2-1 TRBV18 . . TGTGCCAGCTCACCACCGGGTATCTGGGACACCGGCCCCCTTTTGGACAATGAGCAGTTCTTC CASSPPGIWDTGPLLDNEQFF
TRBJ1-4 TRBV18 TRBD1 few TGTGCCAGCTCAGCACAGGGGGACAAGGAAAAACTGTTTTTT CASSAQGDKEKLFF
TRBJ2-5 TRBV24-1 . once TGTGCCACCAGTGATTCCGTCTCTATGAAGACCCAGTACTTC CATSDSVSMKTQYF
TRBJ1-5 TRBV21-1 . . TGTGCCAGCAGCAGTGACCGGGACACTAATAGCAATCAGCCCCAGCATTTT CASSSDRDTNSNQPQHF
TRBJ1-5 TRBV3-1/TRBV3-2 TRBD1 once TGTGCCAGCAGCCCAGGGGGAAATCAGCCCCAGCATTTT CASSPGGNQPQHF
TRBJ1-1 TRBV2 TRBD1 . TGTGCCAGCGGACAGGGTCGAGGAAACACTGAAGCTTTCTTT CASGQGRGNTEAFF
TRBJ2-1 TRBV10-3 TRBD2 . TGTGCCATCAGTGCCGCTAGCGGGAGGGTTAATGAGCAGTTCTTC CAISAASGRVNEQFF
TRBJ2-5 TRBV6-6 . . TGTGCCAGCAGTTTCGGGGACCGGGGGGAGACCCAGTACTTC CASSFGDRGETQYF
TRBJ2-1 TRBV3-1/TRBV3-2 TRBD2 few TGTGCCAGCAGCCAAGAGGCACCGGGACTAGCGGGAGGGAGAAATGAGCAGTTCTTC CASSQEAPGLAGGRNEQFF
TRBJ2-7 TRBV6-5 . . TGTGCCAGCACGAAATCAGGAACCTACGAGCAGTACTTC CASTKSGTYEQYF
TRBJ1-5 TRBV14 . . TGTGCCAGCAGCCAAGATTGGGGGGATCTGGTCATCAGTCCCCAGCATTTT CASSQDWGDLVISPQHF
TRBJ2-5 TRBV5-4 TRBD1 . TGTGCCAGCAGCCTGACAGGGTGGAGAGAGACCCAGTACTTC CASSLTGWRETQYF
TRBJ2-1 TRBV5-4 TRBD2 . TGTGCCAGCAGCCCACTAGCGGGAGGAGGATACAATGAGCAGTTCTTC CASSPLAGGGYNEQFF
TRBJ2-5 TRBV3-1/TRBV3-2 TRBD2 . TGTGCCAGCAGCCGCCTAGCGGGGGGGCGGTCAGAGACCCAGTACTTC CASSRLAGGRSETQYF
TRBJ2-2 TRBV20-1 . . TGCAGTGCTAGTCAGGGTGCTAGGTCGAACACCGGGGAGCTGTTTTTT CSASQGARSNTGELFF
TRBJ2-1 TRBV10-1 TRBD1 . TGCGCCAGCAGCCGGGACAGGGAGAATGAGCAGTTCTTC CASSRDRENEQFF
TRBJ1-1 TRBV6-5 TRBD1 . TGTGCCAGCAGTTCGACAGGGGATACTGAAGCTTTCTTT CASSSTGDTEAFF
TRBJ2-1 TRBV19 TRBD2 . TGTGCCACTACAGGAACGGGACTAGCGGGGAACGTTGAGCAGTTCTTC CATTGTGLAGNVEQFF
TRBJ1-2 TRBV5-1 . . TGCGCCAGCAGCTTTCCAGGGCGGGGAGAGTATGGCTACACCTTC CASSFPGRGEYGYTF
TRBJ2-3 TRBV6-1 . . TGTGCCAGCAGTGAACTAGTGAGCACAGATACGCAGTATTTT CASSELVSTDTQYF
TRBJ1-2 TRBV5-1 . . TGCGCCAGCAGCTTGGATATGCAGACTAACTATGGCTACACCTTC CASSLDMQTNYGYTF
TRBJ2-5 TRBV6-1 . . TGTGCCAGCAGTGAAGTCATCCAAGAGACCCAGTACTTC CASSEVIQETQYF
TRBJ2-1 TRBV7-2 . . TGTGCCAGCAGCCCGACTAGGGACGGGCAGTTCTTC CASSPTRDGQFF
TRBJ2-2 TRBV7-2 TRBD2 . TGTGCCAGCAGCTTTACTAGCGGTCTCACCGGGGAGCTGTTTTTT CASSFTSGLTGELFF
TRBJ1-1 TRBV5-6 . . TGTGCCAGCAGCCGGGGTGGGGGGACTGAAGCTTTCTTT CASSRGGGTEAFF
TRBJ2-3 TRBV18 . . TGTGCCAGCTCAAACAGGACAGATACGCAGTATTTT CASSNRTDTQYF
TRBJ1-5 TRBV19 TRBD1 . TGTGCCAGTAGCCGAAACTCACAGGGGGCAGGGCAGCCCCAGCATTTT CASSRNSQGAGQPQHF
TRBJ2-3 TRBV24-1 TRBD2 . TGTGCCACCAGTGATACCCGACTAGCGGCTAGCACAGATACGCAGTATTTT CATSDTRLAASTDTQYF
TRBJ2-1 TRBV11-2 TRBD2 . TGTGCCAGCAGCTTTCCGCCGGGGGGGGAAGAGCAGTTCTTC CASSFPPGGEEQFF
TRBJ1-1 TRBV28 TRBD1 . TGTGCCAGCATCGACAGGGGGCTTGACACTGAAGCTTTCTTT CASIDRGLDTEAFF
TRBJ2-7 TRBV15 . . TGTGCCACCAGCAGAGAGAGGACTATCATCTCCTACGAGCAGTACTTC CATSRERTIISYEQYF
TRBJ2-1 TRBV21-1 . . TGTGCCAGCAGCAAAAAACTAGCGGGGGCCTACAATGAGCAGTTCTTC CASSKKLAGAYNEQFF
TRBJ2-5 TRBV6-5 . . TGTGCCAGCAGTAGCGGTTCGGCCCAGTACTTC CASSSGSAQYF